Below, 23 T cell receptor beta chains from the same sample are listed, as sequenced in a study of blood T cells in healthy people across ages. The second PCR ran roughly 6 to 11 cycles with a sample-barcoded 5' primer and J-beta primers. TCRdb called the 5' RACE reads again in MiXCR, with one record for every CDR3 protein. The sample records almost 1 million distinct CDR3 sequences, roughly half being singletons. Input material: blood. The receptor set was obtained from a woman aged 60-70 years in good health.

This clonotype was detected only a few times. The chain has TRBV24-1 and TRBJ2-3; TRBD2 matches 9 bases. CDR1 KGHDR and CDR2 SFDVKD come from the germline V gene. V shed 4 bases and J 2 bases; nucleotides not matched to a gene: 3. The CDR3 consists of 15 residues. DNA of the CDR3: TGTGCCACCAGTGACCGGACTAGCGACACAGATACGCAGTATTTT. Translating gives CATSDRTSDTDTQYF.

The chain joins TRBV12-3 or TRBV12-4 to TRBJ1-1, with unresolved D. CDR3 length equals 14 residues. V shed 3 bases and J shed 1 base, with 9 bases lying between them. For the CDR3, the DNA is TGTGCCAGCAGTTTCGCTCTGGGGAACACTGAAGCTTTCTTT. Translation: CASSFALGNTEAFF.

The rearrangement uses TRBV5-1 and TRBJ2-5, with TRBD1 matching 8 bases. CDR1 and CDR2 (germline): SGHRS, YFSETQ. V trimming: 1 base; J trimming: 5 bases; junction bases outside the gene matches: 10. The CDR3 has 16 residues. CDR3 coding DNA: TGCGCCAGCAGCTTGTGGTTAGACAGGGGTGCGGAGACCCAGTACTTC. This translates into CASSLWLDRGAETQYF.

The sample holds a few counts of this clonotype. Written as DNA, the CDR3 is TGTGCCAGCAGTTATGGCGGGAGTTGGTTCACAGATACGCAGTATTTT. Its translation is CASSYGGSWFTDTQYF. The chain has TRBV7-2 and TRBJ2-3, with 7 bases identical to TRBD2. The ends lost 6 bases at V and 2 bases at J; junction bases unmatched: 11. CDR1 is SGHTA and CDR2 is FQGNSA in the germline V gene. The CDR3 is 16 amino acids.

This rearrangement joins TRBV6-6 to TRBJ2-1; D remains unclear. Matching the DNA end better, TRBJ2-7 makes the J call doubtful. Germline CDR1 is MNHNY and CDR2 is SVGAGI (reference sequence). The CDR3 is 14 amino acids. CDR3 in amino acids: CASSSVNSYNGQYF. CDR3 in DNA: TGTGCCAGCAGTTCCGTAAACTCCTACAATGGGCAGTACTTC.

This rearrangement joins TRBV7-3 to TRBJ2-5; the match to TRBD2 covers 10 bases. The V segment lost 8 bases and the J segment 11 bases; nucleotides outside the gene matches: 11. Germline CDR1 and CDR2: SGHTA and FQGTGA. This CDR3 region has 13 residues. The CDR3 DNA is TGTGCCAGCGCCGGGACTAGCGTTAGTGAGCAGTACTTC. It yields the protein CASAGTSVSEQYF. The full variable domain, completed using reference TRBV7-3 and TRBJ2-5, is GAGVSQTPSNKVTEKGKYVELRCDPISGHTALYWYRQSLGQGPEFLIYFQGTGAADDSGLPNDRFFAVRPEGSVSTLKIQRTERGDSAVYLCASAGTSVSEQYFGPGTRLLVL.

V is TRBV7-9 and J is TRBJ2-5; possible D gene TRBD2, 7 bases. Trimming took 0 bases from V and 0 from J, leaving 14 bases between them. The CDR3 runs 17 residues. Germline lookup yields CDR1 SEHNR and CDR2 FQNEAQ (reference sequence). The DNA of the CDR3 is TGTGCCAGCAGCTTAGCCGGGGGGCCAAGGTACCAAGAGACCCAGTACTTC. The encoded protein is CASSLAGGPRYQETQYF. The variable domain in full, completed from reference TRBV7-9 and TRBJ2-5, reads DTGVSQNPRHKITKRGQNVTFRCDPISEHNRLYWYRQTLGQGPEFLTYFQNEAQLEKSRLLSDRFSAERPKGSFSTLEIQRTEQGDSAMYLCASSLAGGPRYQETQYFGPGTRLLVL.

This clonotype has a handful of counts. The genes are TRBV10-3 and TRBJ2-7, with D possibly matching TRBD2 (5 bases). With 3 bases removed from V and 1 base from J, the gap between germline ends came to 7 bases. The germline CDR1 and CDR2 sequences are ENHRY and SYGVKD. The CDR3 is made up of 13 amino acids. This CDR3 is CAISDGISYEQYF. CDR3 coding DNA: TGTGCCATCAGTGACGGGATATCCTACGAGCAGTACTTC.

This clonotype has a handful of counts. The genes are TRBV7-2 and TRBJ2-3; D gene ambiguous. CDR1 is SGHTA, CDR2 FQGNSA, per germline. V was clipped by 3 bases and J by 1 base, with 8 bases between them. This CDR3 comprises 14 residues. In DNA, the CDR3 is TGTGCCAGCAGCTTGCCCCTCGGCACAGATACGCAGTATTTT. It specifies CASSLPLGTDTQYF. The full variable domain, its missing parts supplied by reference TRBV7-2 and TRBJ2-3, is GAGVSQSPSNKVTEKGKDVELRCDPISGHTALYWYRQSLGQGLEFLIYFQGNSAPDKSGLPSDRFSAERTGGSVSTLTIQRTQQEDSAVYLCASSLPLGTDTQYFGPGTRLTVL.

This rearrangement joins TRBV4-1 to TRBJ2-1; D is unresolved. V was clipped by 1 base and J by 0 bases, with 10 bases between them. The V gene's germline CDR1 is MGHRA and CDR2 YSYEKL. The CDR3 consists of 16 residues. In nucleotides, the CDR3 is TGCGCCAGCAGCCAAGGAAGACCCCTCTCCTACAATGAGCAGTTCTTC. Amino acid sequence: CASSQGRPLSYNEQFF.

The rearrangement links TRBV6-6 to TRBJ2-1, with D possibly being TRBD1 (5 bases). Germline assignment: CDR1 MNHNY and CDR2 SVGAGI (reference sequence). V was clipped by 10 bases and J by 8 bases, with 18 bases between them. There are 13 residues in the CDR3. The CDR3 coding sequence is TGTGCCACCCAGGGCCCACTTTACGATGAGCAGTTCTTC. Translation gives CATQGPLYDEQFF.

In regard to this clonotype: The germline gene is not matched at one end of the junction; a read error may be the cause. The chain employs TRBV3-1 and TRBJ2-5; TRBD2 aligns across 8 bases. The CDR3 is made up of 14 amino acids. Germline V gene lookup returns CDR1 LGHDT and CDR2 YNNKEL (reference sequence). The CDR3 region has the DNA TGTACCAGCAGACAAAGCGGGAGAGGAGAGACCCAGTACTTC. This codes for CTSRQSGRGETQYF.

The V call is TRBV12-3 or TRBV12-4, the J call TRBJ2-7, with D uncertain. The CDR3 has 13 amino acids. V was pared by 5 bases and J by 7 bases, with 15 bases between. The CDR3 sequence: CASSPRPHNEQYF. CDR3 bases: TGTGCCAGCAGTCCCAGACCTCACAATGAGCAGTACTTC.

This sequence joins TRBV6-1 and TRBJ1-5; 8 bases map to TRBD1. The trim removed 6 bases at V and 3 bases at J, leaving 16 bases unmatched. The CDR3 totals 18 residues. The germline CDR1 and CDR2 sequences are MNHNS and SASEGT. CDR3 bases: TGTGCCAGCAGCCCCGGGACATATCGGACAGGGAACAATCAGCCCCAGCATTTT. Translated: CASSPGTYRTGNNQPQHF.

This clonotype was recorded once. V is TRBV20-1 and J is TRBJ2-1; no reliable D call. The CDR3 runs 10 residues. Trimming removed 5 bases from V and 10 bases from J, with 9 bases in between. Germline V CDR1 and CDR2: DFQATT, SNEGSKA (reference sequence). CDR3 DNA: TGCAGTGCTCTACTCAGCGAGCAGTTCTTC. Its translation: CSALLSEQFF.

This clonotype was detected only a few times. This rearrangement joins TRBV7-9 to TRBJ2-1; D gene uncertain. Looked up from germline, CDR1 is SEHNR and CDR2 is FQNEAQ (reference sequence). The CDR3 is 11 amino acids. Trimming stripped 2 bases from V and 8 bases from J, with 4 bases between. CDR3 region: CASSLPHEQFF. The DNA of the CDR3 is TGTGCCAGCAGCTTACCCCATGAGCAGTTCTTC.

This clonotype showed up just a few times. The chain uses TRBV15 and TRBJ2-1; D is possibly TRBD1 (5 bases). This CDR3 comprises 14 residues. The V gene lost 5 bases and the J gene lost 5 bases, with 13 bases spanning the gap. The germline gives CDR1 LNHNV, CDR2 YYDKDF (reference sequence). CDR3: CATSQGLTDNEQFF. The CDR3 nucleotides read TGTGCCACCAGCCAGGGTCTGACAGACAATGAGCAGTTCTTC.

This clonotype was counted a single time. The chain has TRBV27 and TRBJ2-1; D might be TRBD1 or TRBD2, each matching 5 bases. Germline V lookup: CDR1 MNHEY, CDR2 SMNVEV (reference sequence). Trimming cost V 5 bases and J 9 bases, with 20 bases left between them. The CDR3 is 15 residues long. The CDR3 DNA is TGTGCCAGCAGTCCGCGGCCCGACGGGGCCGGTGAGCAGTTCTTC. It is translated as CASSPRPDGAGEQFF.

The chain combines TRBV3-1 with TRBJ1-1; D might be TRBD1 (5 bases). Germline V gene lookup returns CDR1 LGHDT and CDR2 YNNKEL (reference sequence). This CDR3 comprises 15 residues. Deletions cut 0 bases from V and 4 bases from J, with 12 bases between. CDR3 in amino acids: CASSQDYGAGTEAFF. The DNA for the CDR3 is TGTGCCAGCAGCCAAGATTACGGGGCGGGCACTGAAGCTTTCTTT.

This clonotype was found a few times. V usage is TRBV7-9 and J usage is TRBJ2-5; 11 bases map to TRBD2. The V segment lost 7 bases and the J segment 5 bases; nucleotides outside the gene matches: 9. Germline lookup yields CDR1 SEHNR and CDR2 FQNEAQ (reference sequence). CDR3 size: 15 residues. This chain's CDR3 is CASNVAGGPQETQYF. The CDR3 DNA is TGTGCCAGCAACGTAGCGGGAGGGCCGCAGGAGACCCAGTACTTC.

The chain recombines TRBV5-6 with TRBJ2-3, with 8 bases fitting TRBD2. V trimming: 1 base; J trimming: 2 bases; junction bases outside the gene matches: 6. The V gene's germline CDR1 is SGHDT and CDR2 YYEEEE. The CDR3 totals 16 residues. The CDR3 DNA reads as TGTGCCAGCAGCTTGCCAGGCGGGAGGTCCACAGATACGCAGTATTTT. Its protein product is CASSLPGGRSTDTQYF.

The J gene is TRBJ1-2, the V gene TRBV4-1; TRBD1 matches at 7 bases. Losses at the gene ends were 1 base for V and 0 bases for J; bases not matched to a gene: 11. Germline CDR1 is MGHRA and CDR2 is YSYEKL. This CDR3 has 18 residues. The CDR3 coding sequence is TGCGCCAGCAGCCAAGGTCGGGACAGATCCTCTACTAACTATGGCTACACCTTC. Encoded protein: CASSQGRDRSSTNYGYTF.

The gene calls are TRBV4-3 and TRBJ2-3; 13 nucleotides align to TRBD2. V dropped 0 bases and J dropped 0; count of bases not matched to a gene: 15. CDR3 length equals 22 residues. In germline, CDR1 is LGHNA, CDR2 YSLEER. The CDR3 sequence: CASSQDLPGLAGQPPSTDTQYF. CDR3 nucleotide sequence: TGCGCCAGCAGCCAAGACCTCCCGGGACTAGCGGGACAGCCTCCTAGCACAGATACGCAGTATTTT.